This is a list of T cell receptor beta chains from one sample in a study of Tregs in tolerant kidney transplant recipients. Using immunoSEQ multiplex PCR, the repertoire was profiled, and TCRdb retains in-frame clones only, with some absent. The sample includes about 64,000 clones, around 87% of them seen just once. Sequencing was performed on CD4+ T cells from blood (PBMCs), taken 6 months after the transplant. The receptor source for this set is a human patient who received a combined kidney and bone marrow transplant. Some T cells here may be from the graft donor. Both conserved end residues are part of each CDR3. D genes are given only for firm matches. A clone size is listed for some rows: how often the clone was seen (once, few, many), or a class if it is expanded.

>TRBJ2-3|.|TRBV6-4|TRBD2
CASPPGLAEITDTQYF
TGTGCCAGCCCGCCGGGACTAGCGGAGATCACAGATACGCAGTATTTT
>TRBJ1-5|.|TRBV7-6|.
CASSSGGFNQPQHF
TGTGCCAGCAGCTCCGGGGGATTCAATCAGCCCCAGCATTTT
>TRBJ2-6|.|TRBV5-1|TRBD1
CASSIWTGISGANVLTF
TGCGCCAGCAGCATATGGACAGGGATCTCTGGGGCCAACGTCCTGACTTTC
>TRBJ2-3|once|TRBV7-3|TRBD2
CASSTTSGGSTDTQYF
TGTGCCAGCAGCACGACTAGCGGGGGTAGCACAGATACGCAGTATTTT
>TRBJ2-2|.|TRBV10-3|.
CAISAGINTGELFF
TGTGCCATCAGTGCAGGGATCAACACCGGGGAGCTGTTTTTT
>TRBJ1-1|.|TRBV11-3|TRBD1
CASSGDSTEAFF
TGTGCCAGCAGCGGGGACAGCACTGAAGCTTTCTTT
>TRBJ2-3|.|TRBV4-3|.
CASSHGDPTDTQYF
TGCGCCAGCAGCCACGGGGATCCCACAGATACGCAGTATTTT
>TRBJ2-7|few|TRBV5-1|TRBD1
CASSLFDRDHEQYF
TGCGCCAGCAGCTTGTTTGACAGGGACCACGAGCAGTACTTC
>TRBJ2-2|.|TRBV6-1|TRBD2
CANRKGLNTGELFF
TGTGCCAACCGAAAGGGACTAAACACCGGGGAGCTGTTTTTT
>TRBJ2-5|.|TRBV7-6|.
CASSLNGRQETQYF
TGTGCCAGCAGCTTGAATGGCAGGCAAGAGACCCAGTACTTC
>TRBJ1-1|.|TRBV27|.
CASRDRYEAFF
TGTGCCAGCAGGGACAGATATGAAGCTTTCTTT
>TRBJ2-7|.|TRBV7-8|TRBD2
CASSLGITSGASYEQYF
TGTGCCAGCAGCTTAGGGATCACTAGCGGAGCCTCCTACGAGCAGTACTTC
>TRBJ2-1|.|TRBV4-2|.
CASSQDSGHDEQFF
TGTGCCAGCAGCCAAGATTCAGGGCACGATGAGCAGTTCTTC
>TRBJ2-1|.|TRBV5-1|TRBD2
CASSLPTSTYNEQFF
TGCGCCAGCAGCTTGCCGACTAGCACCTACAATGAGCAGTTCTTC
>TRBJ1-1|.|TRBV29-1|.
CSVAQGNTEAFF
TGCAGCGTAGCACAGGGGAACACTGAAGCTTTCTTT
>TRBJ2-3|.|TRBV4-3|TRBD2
CASSRGLAGGRSDTQYF
TGCGCCAGCAGCCGCGGACTAGCGGGGGGGCGATCAGATACGCAGTATTTT
>TRBJ2-7|.|TRBV29-1|.
CSVGRVAELYEQYF
TGCAGCGTTGGTCGGGTAGCGGAGCTCTACGAGCAGTACTTC
>TRBJ1-6|.|TRBV7-2|.
CASSPLTAYNSPLHF
TGTGCCAGCAGCCCTTTGACAGCTTATAATTCACCCCTCCACTTT
>TRBJ2-1|.|TRBV5-4|TRBD2
CASSSAPLAGLNEQFF
TGTGCCAGCAGCTCCGCTCCACTAGCGGGGCTCAATGAGCAGTTCTTC
>TRBJ2-7|.|TRBV10-3|TRBD1
CAISESPARGGNEQYF
TGTGCCATCAGTGAGTCTCCCGCGAGAGGGGGCAACGAGCAGTACTTC
>TRBJ2-7|.|TRBV12-5|.
CASGPDFGREYF
TGTGCTAGTGGTCCCGATTTTGGGCGAGAGTACTTC
>TRBJ2-1|.|TRBV5-6|TRBD2
CASSLGLLWTSALYNEQFF
TGTGCCAGCAGCTTGGGCCTCCTCTGGACTAGCGCCCTTTACAATGAGCAGTTCTTC
>TRBJ2-7|.|TRBV6-5|TRBD1
CASSLTGTGLYEQYF
TGTGCCAGCAGTCTCACCGGGACAGGCCTCTACGAGCAGTACTTC
>TRBJ1-5|.|TRBV19|TRBD1
CARRPGQGSNQPQHF
TGTGCCAGGCGCCCGGGACAGGGAAGCAATCAGCCCCAGCATTTT
>TRBJ1-2|.|TRBV18|TRBD1
CASSPGQDRDYGYTF
TGTGCCAGCTCACCGGGACAGGACCGAGACTATGGCTACACCTTC
>TRBJ1-4|.|TRBV27|TRBD1
CASSLRGLTGDGEKLFF
TGTGCCAGCAGTTTACGGGGGCTCACAGGGGATGGTGAAAAACTGTTTTTT
>TRBJ2-5|.|TRBV11-3|.
CASSLGQGGETQYF
TGTGCCAGCAGCTTAGGTCAGGGTGGTGAGACCCAGTACTTC
>TRBJ2-1|.|TRBV10-3|TRBD2
CAISEGGGANEQFF
TGTGCCATCTCAGAGGGCGGGGGGGCGAATGAGCAGTTCTTC
>TRBJ1-4|.|TRBV19|TRBD1
CASRYRGQEKLFF
TGTGCCAGTAGGTACAGGGGGCAGGAAAAACTGTTTTTT
>TRBJ1-1|.|TRBV19|TRBD1
CASSAQQGSGTEAFF
TGTGCCAGTAGTGCCCAACAGGGGTCGGGCACTGAAGCTTTCTTT
>TRBJ2-1|.|TRBV30|TRBD2
CAWSGPSGGSYNEQFF
TGTGCCTGGAGCGGCCCCAGCGGGGGCAGCTACAATGAGCAGTTCTTC
>TRBJ2-7|.|TRBV13|TRBD2
CASSLVVDGGEYEQYF
TGTGCCAGCAGCTTAGTGGTTGACGGGGGGGAGTACGAGCAGTACTTC
>TRBJ2-1|.|TRBV4-1|TRBD2
CASSRTSGRANEQFF
TGCGCCAGCAGCCGAACTAGCGGGAGGGCCAATGAGCAGTTCTTC
>TRBJ2-1|.|TRBV7-2|.
CASSLAGGYNEQFF
TGTGCCAGCAGCTTAGCGGGGGGCTACAATGAGCAGTTCTTC
>TRBJ2-1|.|TRBV11-3|TRBD2
CASSLSGNGNEQFF
TGTGCCAGCAGCCTTAGCGGGAACGGCAATGAGCAGTTCTTC
>TRBJ2-7|.|TRBV28|TRBD2
CASIVAGGSSYEQYF
TGTGCCAGCATCGTAGCGGGGGGGTCCTCCTACGAGCAGTACTTC
>TRBJ1-2|.|TRBV28|.
CASSLSAEYGYTF
TGTGCCAGCAGTTTATCGGCGGAGTATGGCTACACCTTC
>TRBJ2-2|.|TRBV5-1|.
CASSGVWTVSNTGELFF
TGCGCCAGCAGCGGTGTATGGACTGTCTCGAACACCGGGGAGCTGTTTTTT
>TRBJ2-7|.|TRBV18|TRBD2
CASSPPLGLADRRQYF
TGTGCCAGCTCACCACCGTTAGGACTAGCGGACAGAAGGCAGTACTTC
>TRBJ1-6|.|TRBV11-2|.
CASSLEFEGSPLHF
TGTGCCAGCAGCTTAGAGTTTGAGGGATCACCCCTCCACTTT
>TRBJ2-1|.|TRBV21-1|.
CASSKEIAGVLYNEQFF
TGTGCCAGCAGCAAAGAAATAGCGGGGGTCCTCTACAATGAGCAGTTCTTC
>TRBJ1-5|few|TRBV19|TRBD1
CASSMTGGNQPQHF
TGTGCCAGTAGTATGACAGGGGGGAACCAGCCCCAGCATTTT
>TRBJ2-3|few|TRBV7-8|TRBD2
CASSRGPAGASDTQYF
TGTGCCAGCAGCCGGGGCCCAGCGGGAGCTTCAGATACGCAGTATTTT
>TRBJ2-7|.|TRBV7-6|.
CASSLAGAQYF
TGTGCCAGCAGCTTAGCAGGGGCACAGTACTTC
>TRBJ1-2|.|TRBV27|TRBD1
CASSFGTGGYGYTF
TGTGCCAGCAGTTTCGGGACAGGGGGTTATGGCTACACCTTC
>TRBJ2-3|.|TRBV5-1|TRBD2
CASSLGLAGTNTQYF
TGCGCCAGCAGCTTGGGACTAGCGGGGACAAATACGCAGTATTTT
>TRBJ2-1|.|TRBV7-3|.
CASSSTLRTEQFF
TGTGCCAGCAGCTCCACACTCCGGACAGAGCAGTTCTTC
>TRBJ1-5|.|TRBV30|TRBD1
CAWRVTDRGTRPNQPQHF
TGTGCCTGGAGAGTCACTGACAGGGGGACTCGGCCAAATCAGCCCCAGCATTTT
>TRBJ1-3|few|TRBV5-5|.
CASSLDSSGNTIYF
TGTGCCAGCAGCCTGGACAGCTCTGGAAACACCATATATTTT
>TRBJ1-1|.|TRBV6-5|.
CASSYTWETEAFF
TGTGCCAGCAGTTACACGTGGGAGACTGAAGCTTTCTTT
>TRBJ1-2|.|TRBV29-1|.
CSVDSESYGYTF
TGCAGCGTTGATTCCGAGAGCTATGGCTACACCTTC
>TRBJ2-3|.|TRBV18|TRBD1
CASSPGTGPFEQYF
TGTGCCAGCTCCCCCGGGACAGGGCCGTTTGAGCAGTATTTT
>TRBJ1-1|.|TRBV6-5|TRBD1
CASSYRGRGEAFF
TGTGCCAGCAGTTACAGGGGGCGCGGTGAAGCTTTCTTT